These T cell receptor beta chains were read from a single sample in a study of blood T cell repertoires in COVID-19. Produced via immunoSEQ multiplex PCR; TCRdb's table is partial and in-frame only. The sample contains roughly 250,000 clones, roughly 90% of which appear only once. What was sequenced was peripheral blood. Receptors originate from a man in his 60s who had recovered from COVID-19. The conserved cysteine and the conserved F or W are not part of the CDR3 here.

CDR3aa: ASSTRQGPSHNSPLH; v_gene: TRBV13; len: 15
CDR3aa: ASSLAGFIGQRNTIY; v_gene: TRBV5-1; len: 15
CDR3aa: ASSPQGYSNQPQH; v_gene: TRBV19; len: 13
CDR3aa: ASSPLAQETQY; v_gene: TRBV5-1; len: 11
CDR3aa: AWGRTGGYEAF; v_gene: TRBV30; len: 11
CDR3aa: ASRGSGQSYEQY; v_gene: TRBV6-5; len: 12
CDR3aa: ASSEATANQPQH; v_gene: TRBV6-1; len: 12
CDR3aa: ASRTGLRSYNSPLH; v_gene: TRBV27; len: 14
CDR3aa: ASSMGGIMNTEAF; v_gene: TRBV19; len: 13
CDR3aa: ASSPDRGYGYT; v_gene: TRBV19; len: 11
CDR3aa: ASSQGRDGDNEQF; v_gene: TRBV3-1/TRBV3-2; len: 13
CDR3aa: ASSEVRGFDSNSPLH; v_gene: TRBV6-1; len: 15
CDR3aa: ASSSVTGVGYT; v_gene: TRBV6-1; len: 11
CDR3aa: ASRTGLGGVYEQF; v_gene: TRBV5-1; len: 13
CDR3aa: ATSDFDRGLSGYT; v_gene: TRBV24-1; len: 13
CDR3aa: ASRAGTRLGEQY; v_gene: TRBV3-1/TRBV3-2; len: 12
CDR3aa: ASQQGQGVQPQH; v_gene: TRBV2; len: 12
CDR3aa: ATSRGYRVNEQF; v_gene: TRBV24-1; len: 12
CDR3aa: SAIRYHEQF; v_gene: TRBV20-1; len: 9
CDR3aa: ASSRGQGAETQY; v_gene: TRBV5-1; len: 12
CDR3aa: ASSQTGTGREKLF; v_gene: TRBV6-2/TRBV6-3; len: 13
CDR3aa: ASSRERGPPPTEAF; v_gene: TRBV18; len: 14
CDR3aa: ASSEARQRARVEDGYT; v_gene: TRBV6-1; len: 16
CDR3aa: ASSMKEAGEQY; v_gene: TRBV19; len: 11
CDR3aa: ASSGALDRPGAGNTIY; v_gene: TRBV7-8; len: 16
CDR3aa: ASGTGEAPNEQF; v_gene: TRBV12-5; len: 12
CDR3aa: ASSIYLQGSETQY; v_gene: TRBV5-1; len: 13
CDR3aa: ASSPGQGFIGNTEAF; v_gene: TRBV2; len: 15
CDR3aa: ASSSEGYYGYT; v_gene: TRBV5-5; len: 11
CDR3aa: ATGVGYGYT; v_gene: TRBV10-3; len: 9